This T cell receptor (beta chain) was identified during a study of T cells in tuberculosis. Generated by immunoSEQ multiplex PCR, the TCRdb table keeps only in-frame clones and is missing some. Of 30,000 to 40,000 clones listed, around 94% are singletons. Time point in this sample: new active TB diagnosis, blood taken before or within 7 days of starting treatment. The CDR3 covers 14 residues. Per the germline V gene, CDR1 is MDHEN and CDR2 is SYDVKM. The V gene lost 1 base and the J gene lost 5 bases, with 9 bases spanning the gap. The receptor was isolated from an adult with tuberculosis. This chain connects TRBV28 to TRBJ2-1; unclear D gene. The sequencing used PBMCs, collected at tuberculosis diagnosis. DNA for the CDR3: TGTGCCAGCAGTTTATCGTGGCAAAACAATGAGCAGTTCTTC. Amino acid sequence: CASSLSWQNNEQFF.